Sequencing of this TCR beta chain was carried out in a study of blood T cell repertoires in COVID-19. At the level of the study: From the United States, Italy and Spain came samples of acute and convalescent COVID-19. PBMCs, B-cell-depleted T cells, or T cells provided the cDNA or gDNA that made up the material.

The CDR3 runs to 15 residues. Trimming removed 0 bases from V and 1 base from J, with 9 bases in between. CDR1 and CDR2 (germline): SGHTA, FQGNSA. Per the authors' pipeline: Estimation of nucleated cell counts was performed using reference gene primer amplification. TCRdb's table, derived via immunoSEQ multiplex PCR, lists solely in-frame clones and lacks some. Clone size and V and J calls were adopted from that table, with D and trimming inferred from the DNA. The sample includes over 80,000 clones, approximately 90% seen only once; the top ten take about 1.8%. The sequence was collected from a human donor with active COVID-19. The donor label of this sample is uncertain. Sequenced sample: peripheral blood. This chain joins TRBV7-2 and TRBJ1-1, with a possible D match to TRBD1 (6 bases). CDR3 DNA sequence: TGTGCCAGCAGCTTAGCGTACAGGGCGAACACTGAAGCTTTCTTT. Translation gives CASSLAYRANTEAFF.